This passage covers 20 T cell receptor beta chains from one sample sequenced in a study of OX40 agonist ivuxolimab in advanced cancers. Method: immunoSEQ multiplex PCR; TCRdb's copy keeps in-frame clones and lacks some. The sample lists about 46,000 clones; around 87% were seen once. The specimen comprised CD4+ or CD8+ T cells sorted from blood, sampled in a trial of the OX40 agonist ivuxolimab. The receptors shown here come from an adult with an advanced solid tumor such as melanoma, head and neck, liver or kidney cancer.

The chain employs TRBV7-2 and TRBJ2-7, with 9 bases that match TRBD2. Germline V gene sequence: CDR1 SGHTA, CDR2 FQGNSA. CDR3 length equals 17 residues. Trimming cost V 5 bases and J 5 bases; bases outside gene matches: 16. The CDR3 protein is CASSPPPFAGGPDEQYF. The CDR3 bases are TGTGCCAGCAGCCCTCCCCCTTTTGCGGGGGGGCCGGACGAGCAGTACTTC.

This chain joins TRBV27 and TRBJ1-1; perhaps TRBD1 as D (6 bases). Germline V gene sequence: CDR1 MNHEY, CDR2 SMNVEV (reference sequence). The CDR3 consists of 15 residues. V lost 3 bases and J 7 bases, leaving 18 bases between the germline ends. The CDR3 nucleotides are TGTGCCAGCAGTTTTAAACAGGGACTGTATAGTGAAGCTTTCTTT. The encoded protein is CASSFKQGLYSEAFF.

The V call is TRBV7-6, the J call TRBJ1-2, with no clear D. This CDR3 contains 15 residues. V lost 1 base and J lost 5, with 14 bases in between. Germline V gives CDR1 SGHVS, CDR2 FNYEAQ. Here the CDR3 DNA reads TGTGCCAGCAGCTTAGGAGCAGGAGCCGCTTATGGCTACACCTTC. It is translated as CASSLGAGAAYGYTF.

This clone was recorded only once. The chain links TRBV6-1 to TRBJ2-7, with TRBD2 matching over 12 bases. From germline, CDR1 is MNHNS and CDR2 SASEGT. The trim removed 7 bases at V and 7 bases at J, leaving 8 bases unmatched. CDR3 length: 14 amino acids. The CDR3 DNA sequence: TGTGCCAGCAATCCTAGCGGGGGGGTTGGGGAGCAGTACTTC. Its translation is CASNPSGGVGEQYF.

This chain links TRBV7-8 with TRBJ1-1; possible D gene TRBD1, 6 bases. Germline CDR1 is SGHVS and CDR2 is FQNEAQ. Trimming removed 5 bases from V and 1 base from J, with 11 bases in between. The CDR3 covers 14 residues. CDR3 loop: CASSTGQTNTEAFF. DNA for the CDR3: TGTGCCAGCAGCACTGGACAGACGAACACTGAAGCTTTCTTT.

This chain uses TRBV4-3 with TRBJ1-2; D gene unclear. The V gene's germline CDR1 is LGHNA and CDR2 YSLEER. The V end was cut by 1 base, the J end by 1 base, with 10 bases between. The CDR3 spans 15 residues. The CDR3 sequence: CASSQGYKDNYGYTF. In DNA, the CDR3 is TGCGCCAGCAGCCAAGGTTATAAGGATAACTATGGCTACACCTTC.

The chain employs TRBV27 and TRBJ2-3, with D possibly TRBD1 on 5 matching bases. The CDR3 is made up of 16 amino acids. V was pared by 0 bases and J by 6 bases, with 16 bases between. The germline V gene has CDR1 MNHEY and CDR2 SMNVEV (reference sequence). This CDR3 is CASSLSTVPPVDTQYF. The CDR3 DNA reads as TGTGCCAGCAGTTTATCGACAGTTCCCCCGGTGGATACGCAGTATTTT.

A single count supports this clone. The genes are TRBV28 and TRBJ2-2; 7 positions match TRBD1. Germline CDR1 and CDR2: MDHEN and SYDVKM. The CDR3 has 11 residues. The CDR3 spells CATGPTGELFF. CDR3 nucleotides: TGTGCGACAGGGCCCACCGGGGAGCTGTTTTTT.

The CDR3 protein is CASSFDYSYNEQFF. Written as DNA, the CDR3 is TGCGCCAGCAGCTTCGATTATTCCTACAATGAGCAGTTCTTC. The chain uses TRBV5-1 and TRBJ2-1; D remains ambiguous. Germline V gene data show CDR1 as SGHRS and CDR2 as YFSETQ. This CDR3 is built from 14 residues. Trimming removed 2 bases at V and 1 base at J, with 7 bases between.

This clone showed up just once. V gene TRBV20-1 combines with J gene TRBJ1-4; D gene uncertain. The germline V and J ends were trimmed by 1 base and 11 bases, with 8 bases remaining between them. Germline CDR1 reads DFQATT; CDR2 reads SNEGSKA (reference sequence). The CDR3 extends over 11 amino acids. CDR3 nucleotides: TGCAGTGCTAGAGCAGAAGGGAAACTGTTTTTT. It is translated as CSARAEGKLFF.

The chain has TRBV5-4 and TRBJ2-7; no clear D gene. V shed 1 base and J shed 0 bases, with 8 bases lying between them. There are 14 residues in the CDR3. The germline V gene encodes CDR1 SGHNT and CDR2 YYREEE (reference sequence). The CDR3 region is CASSLTESSYEQYF. The CDR3 DNA reads as TGTGCCAGCAGCTTGACTGAGAGCTCCTACGAGCAGTACTTC.

This clone was seen only a few times. CDR3 DNA: TGTGCCTGGGAGTACACCGGGGAGCTGTTTTTT. Translation: CAWEYTGELFF. The chain is built from TRBV30 and TRBJ2-2; unclear D gene. V was clipped by 5 bases and J by 3 bases, with 4 bases between them. CDR3 length: 11 residues. From germline, CDR1 is GTSNPN and CDR2 SVGIG (reference sequence).

J is TRBJ1-1 and V is TRBV4-2; 8 bases agree with TRBD1. J gave up 5 bases and V 1 base, and 9 bases lay outside the gene matches. The CDR3 spans 16 residues. Germline V gene sequence: CDR1 LGHNA, CDR2 YNFKEQ. The CDR3: CASSQGQGPGGTEAFF. The CDR3 DNA reads TGTGCCAGCAGCCAAGGACAGGGGCCCGGGGGAACTGAAGCTTTCTTT.

The rearrangement joins TRBV5-1 to TRBJ2-1; maybe TRBD2 (6 bases). The germline CDR1 and CDR2 sequences are SGHRS and YFSETQ. Trimming pared 0 bases from V and 10 bases from J, leaving 14 bases between. The CDR3 has 14 amino acids. The CDR3 is CASSLGGSGNEQFF. CDR3 coding DNA: TGCGCCAGCAGCTTGGGGGGTAGCGGAAACGAGCAGTTCTTC.

The J gene is TRBJ1-1, the V gene TRBV19; D possibly corresponds to TRBD1 (5 bases). Trimming took off 1 base at V and 6 bases at J, with 9 bases between the two ends. Germline values: CDR1 LNHDA, CDR2 SQIVND (reference sequence). The CDR3 totals 13 residues. The CDR3 nucleotides are TGTGCCAGTAGTATAGTGCAGGGCTCTGAAGCTTTCTTT. Translating gives CASSIVQGSEAFF. Supplemented by reference TRBV19 and TRBJ1-1, the full variable domain reads DGGITQSPKYLFRKEGQNVTLSCEQNLNHDAMYWYRQDPGQGLRLIYYSQIVNDFQKGDIAEGYSVSREKKESFPLTVTSAQKNPTAFYLCASSIVQGSEAFFGQGTRLTVV.

The V gene is TRBV7-6, the J gene TRBJ2-7; TRBD2 matches at 11 bases. V was clipped by 4 bases and J by 3 bases; unmatched bases: 2. There are 14 residues in the CDR3. The germline CDR1 and CDR2 sequences are SGHVS and FNYEAQ. In nucleotides, the CDR3 is TGTGCCAGCAGCTATCTAGCGGGAGGCTACGAGCAGTACTTC. Translating it yields CASSYLAGGYEQYF.

The chain employs TRBV19 and TRBJ1-2; D is ambiguous. V lost 10 bases, J lost 0 bases, and 6 bases lay in between. The CDR3 has 11 amino acids. Germline values: CDR1 LNHDA, CDR2 SQIVND (reference sequence). The CDR3 protein is CAIPPNYGYTF. In DNA, the CDR3 is TGTGCCATCCCTCCTAACTATGGCTACACCTTC.

The chain recombines TRBV30 with TRBJ2-7; 7 nucleotides align to TRBD1. The germline V gene encodes CDR1 GTSNPN and CDR2 SVGIG (reference sequence). Trimming cost V 4 bases and J 6 bases; bases outside gene matches: 6. There are 12 residues in the CDR3. The CDR3 nucleotides are TGTGCCTGGATTGTAGGGGGCCTCGAGCAGTACTTC. Its protein product is CAWIVGGLEQYF.

The J gene is TRBJ2-5, the V gene TRBV6-6; 7 bases fit TRBD2. Per the germline V gene, CDR1 is MNHNY and CDR2 is SVGAGI (reference sequence). This CDR3 has 16 residues. J lost 4 bases, V lost 0 bases, and 8 bases had no gene match. The CDR3 spells CASSYSHGRAPETQYF. CDR3 nucleotides: TGTGCCAGCAGTTACTCGCATGGGAGGGCCCCAGAGACCCAGTACTTC.

The CDR3 spells CASSSGQGDYNEQFF. For the CDR3, the DNA is TGTGCCAGCAGCTCGGGACAGGGAGACTACAATGAGCAGTTCTTC. This chain links TRBV7-9 with TRBJ2-1; TRBD1 agrees at 9 bases. The junction had 4 bases not matched to a gene; V was cut back by 4 bases and J by 3 bases. CDR3 length equals 15 residues. Germline-derived CDR1 and CDR2 are SEHNR and FQNEAQ (reference sequence).